Listed below are T cell receptor beta chains from one sample, sequenced in a study of blood T cell repertoires in COVID-19. Assay used: immunoSEQ multiplex PCR; TCRdb lists only in-frame clones, some missing. The table records 30,000 to 45,000 clones, 75% to 90% of them present only once. Sequenced sample: peripheral blood. These receptor sequences come from a man aged 65 to 85 with acute or convalescent COVID-19. The CDR3 runs from the conserved cysteine through the conserved F or W. The D gene is left open where the match is weak. Expanded clones get a size class; other rows say once, few or many, or leave the size out.

d_gene: TRBD2; j_gene: TRBJ2-7; abundance: .; v_gene: TRBV5-1; CDR3nt: TGCGCCAGCAGCCCGGCCAGCGGGAGCTCCTACGAGCAGTACTTC; CDR3aa: CASSPASGSSYEQYF
d_gene: .; j_gene: TRBJ2-7; abundance: .; v_gene: TRBV28; CDR3nt: TGTGCCAGCAGTGTAACGACAGGAATCTACGAGCAGTACTTC; CDR3aa: CASSVTTGIYEQYF
d_gene: .; j_gene: TRBJ1-5; abundance: .; v_gene: TRBV7-2; CDR3nt: TGTGCCAGCAGCTTAGGGCCCCCCCGCAATCAGCCCCAGCATTTT; CDR3aa: CASSLGPPRNQPQHF
d_gene: .; j_gene: TRBJ1-2; abundance: .; v_gene: TRBV7-2; CDR3nt: TGTGCCAGCAGCTTAGCGATGGGGGGCTATGGCTACACCTTC; CDR3aa: CASSLAMGGYGYTF
d_gene: .; j_gene: TRBJ2-7; abundance: .; v_gene: TRBV27; CDR3nt: TGTGCCAGCAGCCGGGGATCCGAAGGGCAACAGTACTTC; CDR3aa: CASSRGSEGQQYF
d_gene: .; j_gene: TRBJ1-2; abundance: .; v_gene: TRBV28; CDR3nt: TGTGCCAGCAGCTCTGCGGAGCCCCCGCACTATGGCTACACCTTC; CDR3aa: CASSSAEPPHYGYTF
d_gene: TRBD1; j_gene: TRBJ2-7; abundance: .; v_gene: TRBV28; CDR3nt: TGTGCCAGCAGTACGCCCGGACAGGGTAGCTACGAGCAGTACTTC; CDR3aa: CASSTPGQGSYEQYF
d_gene: .; j_gene: TRBJ1-1; abundance: few; v_gene: TRBV11-2; CDR3nt: TGTGCCAGCAGCTTCGGCAGGGTCGGGAACACTGAAGCTTTCTTT; CDR3aa: CASSFGRVGNTEAFF
d_gene: .; j_gene: TRBJ2-3; abundance: .; v_gene: TRBV18; CDR3nt: TGTGCCAGCTCGCAGAACAGGGACGCAGATACGCAGTATTTT; CDR3aa: CASSQNRDADTQYF
d_gene: TRBD1; j_gene: TRBJ1-2; abundance: .; v_gene: TRBV18; CDR3nt: TGTGCCAGCTCCCAGGGGGGCAGAGGAGGCTACACCTTC; CDR3aa: CASSQGGRGGYTF
d_gene: TRBD1; j_gene: TRBJ1-1; abundance: once; v_gene: TRBV5-1; CDR3nt: TGCGCCAGCAGCTTGGCTAATACAGGGGGCACTGAAGCTTTCTTT; CDR3aa: CASSLANTGGTEAFF
d_gene: .; j_gene: TRBJ2-1; abundance: .; v_gene: TRBV7-2; CDR3nt: TGTGCCAGCAGCTTGGAGAGCAGGGGTAGTGAGCAGTTCTTC; CDR3aa: CASSLESRGSEQFF
d_gene: .; j_gene: TRBJ1-3; abundance: .; v_gene: TRBV4-3; CDR3nt: TGCGCCAGCAGCCAAGATCATACAATCGGAAACACCATATATTTT; CDR3aa: CASSQDHTIGNTIYF
d_gene: TRBD1; j_gene: TRBJ1-5; abundance: .; v_gene: TRBV6-5; CDR3nt: TGTGCCAGCAGTTACTCCCGGGACAGCCGGACGCCCCAGCATTTT; CDR3aa: CASSYSRDSRTPQHF
d_gene: TRBD1; j_gene: TRBJ2-7; abundance: .; v_gene: TRBV18; CDR3nt: TGTGCCAGCTCACCACCGATACAGGGGATCCGCGAGCAGTACTTC; CDR3aa: CASSPPIQGIREQYF
d_gene: TRBD1; j_gene: TRBJ1-2; abundance: few; v_gene: TRBV10-2; CDR3nt: TGCGCCAGCAGTGAGTCTCGACAGGGTCTTGGCTACACCTTC; CDR3aa: CASSESRQGLGYTF
d_gene: .; j_gene: TRBJ2-6; abundance: .; v_gene: TRBV27; CDR3nt: TGTGCCAGCAGTTTGTGGGGGCGCGTTTCCCCGGATGTTGTCCTGACTTTC; CDR3aa: CASSLWGRVSPDVVLTF
d_gene: TRBD2; j_gene: TRBJ2-1; abundance: .; v_gene: TRBV28; CDR3nt: TGTGCCAGCGAAGGCGGGAGGGTATCCTACAATGAGCAGTTCTTC; CDR3aa: CASEGGRVSYNEQFF
d_gene: TRBD1; j_gene: TRBJ1-6; abundance: .; v_gene: TRBV2; CDR3nt: TGTGCCAGCAGTGCGACAGGGGAATTAGTCCCCCTCCACTTT; CDR3aa: CASSATGELVPLHF
d_gene: TRBD1; j_gene: TRBJ1-5; abundance: .; v_gene: TRBV27; CDR3nt: TGTGCCAGCAGTTTCAGGGGGCATCAGCCCCAGCATTTT; CDR3aa: CASSFRGHQPQHF
d_gene: .; j_gene: TRBJ2-1; abundance: .; v_gene: TRBV6-1; CDR3nt: TGTGCCAGCAGTGAAGCCCAGGAATACAATGAGCAGTTCTTC; CDR3aa: CASSEAQEYNEQFF
d_gene: TRBD1; j_gene: TRBJ1-4; abundance: .; v_gene: TRBV6-5; CDR3nt: TGTGCCAGCAGTCTACAGGGGGCATACGAAAAACTGTTTTTT; CDR3aa: CASSLQGAYEKLFF
d_gene: .; j_gene: TRBJ2-1; abundance: .; v_gene: TRBV5-1; CDR3nt: TGCGCCAGCAGCTTGGACCGATGGGGCCCTTACAATGAGCAGTTCTTC; CDR3aa: CASSLDRWGPYNEQFF
d_gene: .; j_gene: TRBJ2-2; abundance: .; v_gene: TRBV9; CDR3nt: TGTGCCAGCAGCACATGGACAGACAACACCGGGGAGCTGTTTTTT; CDR3aa: CASSTWTDNTGELFF
d_gene: .; j_gene: TRBJ1-2; abundance: few; v_gene: TRBV5-4; CDR3nt: TGTGCCAGCAGCTCAGACAGTAACTATGGCTACACCTTC; CDR3aa: CASSSDSNYGYTF
d_gene: TRBD2; j_gene: TRBJ2-1; abundance: .; v_gene: TRBV29-1; CDR3nt: TGCAGCGTCGCCGGGGTTAGCGGGAGAAACGAGCAGTTCTTC; CDR3aa: CSVAGVSGRNEQFF
d_gene: .; j_gene: TRBJ2-2; abundance: .; v_gene: TRBV6-5; CDR3nt: TGTGCCAGCAACACAGGGGGGGACACCGGGGAGCTGTTTTTT; CDR3aa: CASNTGGDTGELFF
d_gene: .; j_gene: TRBJ1-3; abundance: few; v_gene: TRBV6-1; CDR3nt: TGTGCCAGCAGTGAAATTTCTACTGGAAACACCATATATTTT; CDR3aa: CASSEISTGNTIYF
d_gene: .; j_gene: TRBJ2-6; abundance: .; v_gene: TRBV9; CDR3nt: TGTGCCAGCACCGGGGGCTCTGGGGCCAACGTCCTGACTTTC; CDR3aa: CASTGGSGANVLTF
d_gene: .; j_gene: TRBJ1-3; abundance: .; v_gene: TRBV6-5; CDR3nt: TGTGCCAGCAGTTACTCGAGGGTAGCTGGAAACACCATATATTTT; CDR3aa: CASSYSRVAGNTIYF
d_gene: TRBD1; j_gene: TRBJ1-4; abundance: .; v_gene: TRBV5-1; CDR3nt: TGCGCCAGCACAACCGGGACAGTGAATGAAAAACTGTTTTTT; CDR3aa: CASTTGTVNEKLFF
d_gene: TRBD2; j_gene: TRBJ2-3; abundance: .; v_gene: TRBV7-2; CDR3nt: TGTGCCAGCAGCTTAGATACTAGCGGGTGGGTTACAGATACGCAGTATTTT; CDR3aa: CASSLDTSGWVTDTQYF
d_gene: .; j_gene: TRBJ2-7; abundance: .; v_gene: TRBV28; CDR3nt: TGTGCCAGCAGCCTCAGGGGCCCTTCCTACGAGCAGTACTTC; CDR3aa: CASSLRGPSYEQYF
d_gene: .; j_gene: TRBJ1-1; abundance: .; v_gene: TRBV12-5; CDR3nt: TGTGCTAGTGGTCCCCGATCTAGAATGAACACTGAAGCTTTCTTT; CDR3aa: CASGPRSRMNTEAFF
d_gene: TRBD2; j_gene: TRBJ2-3; abundance: .; v_gene: TRBV6-5; CDR3nt: TGTGCCAGCAGTTACCGAGCGGGAGGGCCGGATACGCAGTATTTT; CDR3aa: CASSYRAGGPDTQYF
d_gene: .; j_gene: TRBJ2-7; abundance: few; v_gene: TRBV5-4; CDR3nt: TGTGCCAGCAGCTTTTACGGGAGCTACGAGCAGTACTTC; CDR3aa: CASSFYGSYEQYF
d_gene: .; j_gene: TRBJ1-2; abundance: .; v_gene: TRBV25-1; CDR3nt: TGTGCCAGCATGGGGCACGGTGGAGGCTACACCTTC; CDR3aa: CASMGHGGGYTF
d_gene: .; j_gene: TRBJ2-5; abundance: once; v_gene: TRBV6-5; CDR3nt: TGTGCCAGCAGTTTGGGGATTCGGGGAAACCAAGAGACCCAGTACTTC; CDR3aa: CASSLGIRGNQETQYF
d_gene: TRBD1; j_gene: TRBJ1-1; abundance: .; v_gene: TRBV2; CDR3nt: TGTGCCAGCAGTGAACCCGACAGGGGTCGGTCTTTCTTT; CDR3aa: CASSEPDRGRSFF
d_gene: TRBD1; j_gene: TRBJ1-1; abundance: .; v_gene: TRBV6-5; CDR3nt: TGTGCCAGCAGCGGAGACAGGGGAGGAGCTTTCTTT; CDR3aa: CASSGDRGGAFF
d_gene: TRBD1; j_gene: TRBJ1-3; abundance: .; v_gene: TRBV7-9; CDR3nt: TGTGCCAGCAGCGCTACAGGGGGTGTTCGCTCTGGAAACACCATATATTTT; CDR3aa: CASSATGGVRSGNTIYF
d_gene: .; j_gene: TRBJ1-5; abundance: .; v_gene: TRBV2; CDR3nt: TGTGCCAGCAGAGACGACAGGACGGCTAATCAGCCCCAGCATTTT; CDR3aa: CASRDDRTANQPQHF
d_gene: TRBD2; j_gene: TRBJ2-3; abundance: .; v_gene: TRBV19; CDR3nt: TGTGCCAGTAGTACTCAGCGGGACTCAGATACGCAGTATTTT; CDR3aa: CASSTQRDSDTQYF
d_gene: .; j_gene: TRBJ1-2; abundance: .; v_gene: TRBV28; CDR3nt: TGTGCCAGCAGACTGAAAAGGGGTAGAGGCTACACCTTC; CDR3aa: CASRLKRGRGYTF
d_gene: TRBD2; j_gene: TRBJ2-1; abundance: .; v_gene: TRBV9; CDR3nt: TGTGCCAGCAGCGTAGCTCCGGTAGCGGGACTCAATGAGCAGTTCTTC; CDR3aa: CASSVAPVAGLNEQFF
d_gene: .; j_gene: TRBJ1-5; abundance: once; v_gene: TRBV10-1; CDR3nt: TGCGCCAGCGTCGCAGACGGGCAGCCCCAGCATTTT; CDR3aa: CASVADGQPQHF
d_gene: TRBD2; j_gene: TRBJ2-1; abundance: .; v_gene: TRBV27; CDR3nt: TGTGCCAGCAGCTCCCCCAATGAGCGGGAGTGGGATGAGCAGTTCTTC; CDR3aa: CASSSPNEREWDEQFF
d_gene: TRBD1; j_gene: TRBJ1-1; abundance: .; v_gene: TRBV10-3; CDR3nt: TGTGCCATCGGACAGGGGATTTGGTCTGAAGCTTTCTTT; CDR3aa: CAIGQGIWSEAFF
d_gene: TRBD1; j_gene: TRBJ1-4; abundance: once; v_gene: TRBV28; CDR3nt: TGTGCCAGCAGACCAGTTTGGACAGGGCAAGAAAAACTGTTTTTT; CDR3aa: CASRPVWTGQEKLFF
d_gene: .; j_gene: TRBJ2-3; abundance: .; v_gene: TRBV12-5; CDR3nt: TGTGCTAGTGGTTTTAGTTACACAGATACGCAGTATTTT; CDR3aa: CASGFSYTDTQYF
d_gene: TRBD1; j_gene: TRBJ1-5; abundance: .; v_gene: TRBV9; CDR3nt: TGTGCCAGCAGCCCCCAGACAGGGGGACAGCCCCAGCATTTT; CDR3aa: CASSPQTGGQPQHF
d_gene: .; j_gene: TRBJ2-1; abundance: .; v_gene: TRBV5-1; CDR3nt: TGCGCCAGCAGCTCGCTACAGGGAAATTACAATGAGCAGTTCTTC; CDR3aa: CASSSLQGNYNEQFF